This T cell receptor beta chain was found in a study of blood T cell repertoires in COVID-19. Germline V gene sequence: CDR1 SGHRS, CDR2 YFSETQ. V was clipped by 4 bases and J by 4 bases; unmatched bases: 4. The CDR3 totals 13 residues. Under the authors' procedure: Amplification with reference gene primers provided the estimates of nucleated cell counts. Using immunoSEQ multiplex PCR, the repertoire was profiled, and TCRdb retains in-frame clones only, with some absent. The D gene and trimming were derived from the DNA, and the V and J assignments and clone size from that table. The data contain approximately 100,000 clones, 82% of them singletons.

The rearrangement joins TRBV5-1 to TRBJ1-2, with TRBD1 matching 7 bases. This sequence originates from a man between 65 and 85 years old with acute or convalescent COVID-19. Sample: peripheral blood. CDR3 amino acids: CASSNRGGYGYTF. The CDR3 DNA reads TGCGCCAGCAGCAACAGGGGAGGCTATGGCTACACCTTC.